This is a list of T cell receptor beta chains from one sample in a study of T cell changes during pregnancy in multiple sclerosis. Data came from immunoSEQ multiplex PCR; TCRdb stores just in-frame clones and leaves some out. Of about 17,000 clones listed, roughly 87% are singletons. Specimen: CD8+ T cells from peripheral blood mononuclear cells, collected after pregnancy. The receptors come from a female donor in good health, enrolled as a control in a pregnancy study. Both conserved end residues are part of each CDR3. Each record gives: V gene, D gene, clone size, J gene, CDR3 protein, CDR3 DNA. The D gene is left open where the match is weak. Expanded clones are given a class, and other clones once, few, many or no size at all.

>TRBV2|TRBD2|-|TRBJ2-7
CASSHLAGYEQYF
TGTGCCAGCAGTCATCTAGCGGGCTACGAGCAGTACTTC
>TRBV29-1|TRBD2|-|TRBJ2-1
CSVQIGLAGNNEQFF
TGCAGCGTTCAGATAGGGCTAGCGGGAAACAATGAGCAGTTCTTC
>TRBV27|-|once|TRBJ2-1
CASSFDLAYEQFF
TGTGCCAGCAGTTTCGACCTAGCGTATGAGCAGTTCTTC
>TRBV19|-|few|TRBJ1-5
CASSSGVQHF
TGTGCCAGTAGTAGCGGGGTCCAGCATTTT
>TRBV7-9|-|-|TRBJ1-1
CASSSTGLENTEAFF
TGTGCCAGCAGTTCCACAGGGCTGGAGAACACTGAAGCTTTCTTT
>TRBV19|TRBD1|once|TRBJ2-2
CASSLGTGVKERELFF
TGTGCCAGTAGCCTAGGGACAGGGGTGAAGGAAAGGGAGCTGTTTTTT
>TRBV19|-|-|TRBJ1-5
CASQGGDYNQPQHF
TGTGCCAGTCAGGGCGGGGATTACAATCAGCCCCAGCATTTT
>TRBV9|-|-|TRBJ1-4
CASSVTAITTNEKLFF
TGTGCCAGCAGCGTGACAGCCATTACAACTAATGAAAAACTGTTTTTT
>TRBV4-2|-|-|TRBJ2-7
CASSQEAASYEQYF
TGTGCCAGCAGCCAAGAAGCGGCCTCCTACGAGCAGTACTTC
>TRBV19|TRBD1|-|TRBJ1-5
CASGTGLQPQHF
TGTGCCAGTGGGACAGGGCTTCAGCCCCAGCATTTT
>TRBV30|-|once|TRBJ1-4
CAWDPGGGLKLFF
TGTGCCTGGGATCCGGGGGGGGGTTTGAAACTGTTTTTT
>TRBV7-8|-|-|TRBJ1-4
CASSFAPGANEKLFF
TGTGCCAGCAGCTTCGCGCCCGGGGCTAATGAAAAACTGTTTTTT
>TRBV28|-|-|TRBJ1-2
CASSFPTGLYGYTF
TGTGCCAGCAGTTTCCCCACAGGGCTCTATGGCTACACCTTC
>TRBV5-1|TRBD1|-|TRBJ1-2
CASSSGQGIHFQGGYTF
TGCGCCAGCAGCTCGGGACAGGGGATTCATTTTCAGGGCGGCTACACCTTC
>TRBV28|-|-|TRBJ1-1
CASSFQENTEAFF
TGTGCCAGCAGTTTTCAGGAAAACACTGAAGCTTTCTTT
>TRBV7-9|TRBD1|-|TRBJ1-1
CASSSGTGVSQPFF
TGTGCCAGCAGCTCCGGGACAGGGGTGAGTCAGCCTTTCTTT
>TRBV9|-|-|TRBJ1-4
CASSQTGTLDEKLFF
TGTGCCAGCAGTCAAACCGGGACACTCGATGAAAAACTGTTTTTT
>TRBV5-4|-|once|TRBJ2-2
CASSLAAGELFF
TGTGCCAGCAGCTTGGCAGCCGGGGAGCTGTTTTTT
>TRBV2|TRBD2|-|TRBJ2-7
CASSPGLVYEQYF
TGTGCCAGCAGCCCGGGACTAGTCTACGAGCAGTACTTC